These T cell receptor beta chains were read from a single sample in a study of blood T cell repertoires in COVID-19. Libraries were prepared by immunoSEQ multiplex PCR; TCRdb keeps only in-frame clonotypes and omits some of them. The repertoire has 150,000 to 200,000 clones, 60% to 80% of them found once; the top ten carry around 15%. The specimen sequenced was PBMCs or T cells enriched from blood (not recorded which). These receptors were obtained from a woman between 45 and 65 years old who had recovered from COVID-19. CDR3s include the opening cysteine and the closing phenylalanine or tryptophan. Each record gives: clone size, V gene, D gene, J gene, CDR3 protein, CDR3 DNA. The D gene is left open where the match is weak. Size is stated for part of the rows, as once, few or many counts, or as a class when the clone is expanded.

>.|TRBV28|.|TRBJ1-1
CASAGTPNTEAFF
TGTGCCAGTGCCGGGACACCGAACACTGAAGCTTTCTTT
>.|TRBV24-1|.|TRBJ1-4
CATSDVGEKLFF
TGTGCCACCAGTGACGTCGGTGAAAAACTGTTTTTT
>.|TRBV7-9|.|TRBJ2-3
CASSPEGRDTQYF
TGTGCCAGCAGCCCCGAGGGCAGAGATACGCAGTATTTT
>.|TRBV14|.|TRBJ2-7
CASSQGARSGKSYEQYF
TGTGCCAGCAGCCAAGGGGCCCGATCCGGGAAGTCCTACGAGCAGTACTTC
>.|TRBV30|.|TRBJ1-1
CAWSARATRRVTEAFF
TGTGCCTGGAGTGCCCGAGCAACCAGGCGGGTGACTGAAGCTTTCTTT
>.|TRBV27|.|TRBJ1-2
CASTAGRGYTF
TGTGCCAGCACCGCTGGCCGTGGCTACACCTTC
>.|TRBV11-3|.|TRBJ1-1
CASSFDRNTEAFF
TGTGCCAGCAGTTTCGACAGGAACACTGAAGCTTTCTTT
>.|TRBV2|.|TRBJ1-3
CASSRGTGNTIYF
TGTGCCAGCAGTAGGGGCACTGGAAACACCATATATTTT
>once|TRBV5-1|.|TRBJ2-5
CASSSLETQYF
TGCGCCAGCAGCTCTTTAGAGACCCAGTACTTC
>.|TRBV27|.|TRBJ2-1
CASSLMYREQFF
TGTGCCAGCAGTTTAATGTACAGGGAGCAGTTCTTC
>.|TRBV24-1|.|TRBJ2-7
CATSDGGTPSSYEQYF
TGTGCCACGAGTGACGGGGGGACACCAAGCTCCTACGAGCAGTACTTC
>once|TRBV19|TRBD1|TRBJ1-2
CASSRGRGHGYTF
TGTGCCAGTAGTCGAGGCAGGGGGCATGGCTACACCTTC
>.|TRBV14|.|TRBJ1-2
CASSPTRGNYGYTF
TGTGCCAGCAGCCCAACGAGGGGGAACTATGGCTACACCTTC
>.|TRBV13|TRBD1|TRBJ2-3
CASSPGTARGTDTQYF
TGTGCCAGCAGCCCAGGGACAGCGAGGGGCACAGATACGCAGTATTTT
>.|TRBV5-4|.|TRBJ1-4
CASSAGNEKLFF
TGTGCCAGCAGCGCAGGGAATGAAAAACTGTTTTTT
>.|TRBV19|TRBD1|TRBJ1-5
CASSTTGGSNQPQHF
TGTGCCAGTAGTACCACAGGGGGAAGCAATCAGCCCCAGCATTTT
>.|TRBV29-1|TRBD2|TRBJ2-1
CSERLAGRNEQFF
TGCAGCGAGCGGCTAGCGGGAAGAAATGAGCAGTTCTTC
>.|TRBV7-8|.|TRBJ2-7
CASSLELGGYEQYF
TGTGCCAGCAGCTTAGAGTTGGGGGGATACGAGCAGTACTTC
>few|TRBV28|TRBD2|TRBJ2-7
CASRRLAEPYEQYF
TGTGCCAGCAGAAGACTAGCGGAACCCTACGAGCAGTACTTC
>.|TRBV3-1/TRBV3-2|TRBD1|TRBJ1-2
CASSLSGTGRSGRGYTF
TGTGCCAGCAGCCTCTCCGGGACAGGGCGAAGTGGTAGAGGCTACACCTTC
>.|TRBV11-2|.|TRBJ2-7
CASSLGDISYEQYF
TGTGCCAGCAGCTTAGGTGACATCTCCTACGAGCAGTACTTC
>many|TRBV11-2|.|TRBJ2-3
CASSPSTDTQYF
TGTGCCAGCAGCCCAAGCACAGATACGCAGTATTTT
>.|TRBV3-1/TRBV3-2|.|TRBJ1-1
CASSQRGMGTEAFF
TGTGCCAGCAGCCAAAGGGGAATGGGCACTGAAGCTTTCTTT
>.|TRBV2|TRBD2|TRBJ2-7
CASTGLAGTGEQYF
TGTGCCAGCACGGGACTAGCGGGAACCGGCGAGCAGTACTTC
>.|TRBV18|TRBD2|TRBJ2-3
CASSPREGGTDTQYF
TGTGCCAGCTCACCGAGGGAGGGCGGCACAGATACGCAGTATTTT